This TCR beta chain was captured in a study of human T cells and chemical hapten exposure. Study in general: The study traced per-sample TCR yield variation mainly to small differences in pooled library volumes. Study results and limitations: No change in TCRs above 1 in 1000 frequency was produced by DPC sensitization.

With respect to this clonotype: Antigen: not known.

In the library, unique molecular identifiers were attached to individual cDNA molecules. As handled by the study authors: Sequenced samples showed a median of approximately 100,000 TCRs each, with counts running from approximately 20,000 to 700,000. TCRdb processed the 5' RACE reads anew with MiXCR; each CDR3 protein has one entry. These V and J calls rely on TCRdb rather than the paper's analysis. The top ten clones hold roughly 2.4% of a sample with 81,000 or so distinct CDR3 sequences, about 8% of them seen once. Sequencing started from total RNA isolated from unfractionated whole blood. This CDR3 is 13 amino acids long. V lost 6 bases and J 9 bases, leaving 15 bases between the germline ends. Germline V gene data show CDR1 as MNHEY and CDR2 as SVGAGI.

This TCR derives from a male donor in good health. The rearrangement joins TRBV6-5 to TRBJ2-1; possible D gene TRBD1, 6 bases. CDR3 DNA: TGTGCCAGCAGGGACAGCCCTTGGGGTGAGCAGTTCTTC. It encodes CASRDSPWGEQFF.